The entry below gives a single T cell receptor beta chain sequence along with its context. What it recognizes is unknown. Regarding time point: week 11, during vaccination. Every vaccine dose comprised 300 ug of mutant IDH1 20-mer peptide plus topical imiquimod. Astrocytomas that were new, WHO grade 3 or 4, IDH1-mutant and ATRX-lost were present in the donors. The source of the sample is a study of a mutant IDH1 vaccine in newly diagnosed glioma. Study at large: Across weeks 1, 3, 5, 7, 11, 15, 19 and 23, patients received a vaccination each time, eight in all. The therapy given earlier, which was standard therapy, consisted of radiotherapy, temozolomide, or both, and most of the patients received both. Vaccinations were initiated 4-6 weeks following radiotherapy alone, or were given together with temozolomide cycles.

Libraries were prepared by immunoSEQ multiplex PCR; TCRdb keeps only in-frame clonotypes and omits some of them. The sample includes around 20,000 clones, roughly 86% of them seen just once. The CDR3 is 14 residues long. J lost 3 bases, V lost 9 bases, and 9 bases had no gene match. In germline, CDR1 is MNHNS, CDR2 SASEGT. The clonotype comes from a woman aged 40 to 49 with glioma. Sequenced here: PBMCs, sampled from a glioma patient whose treatment included an IDH1 peptide vaccine. This sequence joins TRBV6-1 and TRBJ2-7; 9 bases fit TRBD1. The CDR3 DNA sequence: TGTGCCAGGGGGGACAGGGAATATTTCTACGAGCAGTACTTC. It is translated as CARGDREYFYEQYF.